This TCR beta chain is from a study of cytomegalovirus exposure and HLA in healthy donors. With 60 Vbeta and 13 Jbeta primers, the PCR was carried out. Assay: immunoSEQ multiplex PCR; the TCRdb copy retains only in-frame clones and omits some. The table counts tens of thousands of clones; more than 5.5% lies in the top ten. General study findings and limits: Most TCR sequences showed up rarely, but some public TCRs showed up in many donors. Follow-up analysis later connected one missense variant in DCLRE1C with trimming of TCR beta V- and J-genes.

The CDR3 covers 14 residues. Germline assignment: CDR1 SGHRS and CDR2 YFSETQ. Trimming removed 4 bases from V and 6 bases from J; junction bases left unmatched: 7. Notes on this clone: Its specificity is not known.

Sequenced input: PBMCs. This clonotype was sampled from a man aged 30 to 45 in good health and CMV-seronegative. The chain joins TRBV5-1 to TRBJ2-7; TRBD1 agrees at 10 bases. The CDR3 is CASSGTGTGAEQYF. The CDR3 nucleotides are TGCGCCAGCAGCGGGACCGGGACAGGGGCCGAGCAGTACTTC.